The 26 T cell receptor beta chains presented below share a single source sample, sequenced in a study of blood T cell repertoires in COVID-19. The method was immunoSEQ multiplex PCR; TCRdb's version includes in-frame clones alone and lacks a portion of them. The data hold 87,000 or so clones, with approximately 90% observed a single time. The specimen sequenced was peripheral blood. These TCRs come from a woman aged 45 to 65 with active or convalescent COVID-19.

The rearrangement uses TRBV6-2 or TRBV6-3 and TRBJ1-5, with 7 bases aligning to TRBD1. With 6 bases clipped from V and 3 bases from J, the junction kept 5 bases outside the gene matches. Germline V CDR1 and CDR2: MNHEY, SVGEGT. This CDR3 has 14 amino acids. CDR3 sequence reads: CASSQQGPNQPQHF. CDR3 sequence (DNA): TGTGCCAGCAGCCAACAGGGGCCCAATCAGCCCCAGCATTTT.

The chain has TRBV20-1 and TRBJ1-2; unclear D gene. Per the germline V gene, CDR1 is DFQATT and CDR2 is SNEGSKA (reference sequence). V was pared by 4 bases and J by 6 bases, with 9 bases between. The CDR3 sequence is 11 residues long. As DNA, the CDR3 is TGCAGTGCTACGCCCGGGGATGGCTACACCTTC. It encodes CSATPGDGYTF.

The CDR3 nucleotides are TGTGCCAGCAGTGTAGCGGCTTCCTACGAGCAGTACTTC. Amino acids: CASSVAASYEQYF. The chain carries TRBV7-6 and TRBJ2-7, with a possible D match to TRBD2 (6 bases). The CDR3 loop spans 13 amino acids. Germline values: CDR1 SGHVS, CDR2 FNYEAQ. Trimming removed 6 bases from V and 1 base from J, with 10 bases in between.

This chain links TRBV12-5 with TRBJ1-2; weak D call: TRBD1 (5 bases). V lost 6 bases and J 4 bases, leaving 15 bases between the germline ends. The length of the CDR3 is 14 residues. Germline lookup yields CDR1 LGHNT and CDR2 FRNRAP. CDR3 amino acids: CASGKPGLSYGYTF. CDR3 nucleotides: TGTGCTAGTGGGAAACCGGGACTGTCCTATGGCTACACCTTC.

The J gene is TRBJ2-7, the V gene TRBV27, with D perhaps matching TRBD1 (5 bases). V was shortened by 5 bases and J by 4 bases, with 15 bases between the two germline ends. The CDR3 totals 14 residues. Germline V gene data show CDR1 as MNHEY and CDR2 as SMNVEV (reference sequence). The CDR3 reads CASSHYPAGYEQYF. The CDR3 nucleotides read TGTGCCAGCAGTCACTACCCCGCAGGGTACGAGCAGTACTTC.

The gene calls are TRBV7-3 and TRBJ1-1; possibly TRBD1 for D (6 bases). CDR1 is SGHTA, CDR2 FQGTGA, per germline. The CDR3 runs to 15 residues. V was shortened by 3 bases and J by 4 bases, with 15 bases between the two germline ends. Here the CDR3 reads CASSFTSGTRTEAFF. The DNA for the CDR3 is TGTGCCAGCAGCTTCACCTCCGGGACACGCACTGAAGCTTTCTTT.

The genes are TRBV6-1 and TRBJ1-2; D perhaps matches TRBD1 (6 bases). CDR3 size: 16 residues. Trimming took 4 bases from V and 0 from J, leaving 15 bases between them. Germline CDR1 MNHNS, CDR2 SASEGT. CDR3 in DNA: TGTGCCAGCAGTGGCTGGGGGACACCACCTAACTATGGCTACACCTTC. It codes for CASSGWGTPPNYGYTF.

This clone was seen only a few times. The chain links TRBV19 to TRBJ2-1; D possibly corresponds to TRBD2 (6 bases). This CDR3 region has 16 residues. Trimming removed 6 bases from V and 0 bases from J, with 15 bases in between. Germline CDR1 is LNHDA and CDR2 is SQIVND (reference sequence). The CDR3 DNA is TGTGCCAGTAGCGGATGGGCGGGGAGCTCCTACAATGAGCAGTTCTTC. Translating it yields CASSGWAGSSYNEQFF.

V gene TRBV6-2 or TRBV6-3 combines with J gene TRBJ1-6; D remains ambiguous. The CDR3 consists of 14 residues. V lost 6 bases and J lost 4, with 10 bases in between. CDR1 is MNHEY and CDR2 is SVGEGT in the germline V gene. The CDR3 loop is CASSLVYYNSPLHF. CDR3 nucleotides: TGTGCCAGCAGCCTCGTCTATTATAATTCACCCCTCCACTTT.

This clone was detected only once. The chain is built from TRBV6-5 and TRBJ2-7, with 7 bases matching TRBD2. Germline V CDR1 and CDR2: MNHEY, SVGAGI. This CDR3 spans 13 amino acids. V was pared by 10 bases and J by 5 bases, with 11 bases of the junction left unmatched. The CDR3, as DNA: TGTGCCACCATGGGACGGACTAGGAACGAGCAGTACTTC. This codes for CATMGRTRNEQYF.

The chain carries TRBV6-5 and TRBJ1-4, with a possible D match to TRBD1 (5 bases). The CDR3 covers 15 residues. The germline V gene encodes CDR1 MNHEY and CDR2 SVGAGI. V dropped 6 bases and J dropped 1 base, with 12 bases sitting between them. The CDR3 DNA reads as TGTGCCAGCAGCCTCAGGGAAAGAACTAATGAAAAACTGTTTTTT. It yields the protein CASSLRERTNEKLFF.

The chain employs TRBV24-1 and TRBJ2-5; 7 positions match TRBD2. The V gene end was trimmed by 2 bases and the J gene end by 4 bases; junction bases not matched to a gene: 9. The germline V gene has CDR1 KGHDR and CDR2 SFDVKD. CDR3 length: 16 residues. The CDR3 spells CATSDWASGGRETQYF. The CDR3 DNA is TGTGCCACCAGTGATTGGGCTAGCGGTGGAAGAGAGACCCAGTACTTC.

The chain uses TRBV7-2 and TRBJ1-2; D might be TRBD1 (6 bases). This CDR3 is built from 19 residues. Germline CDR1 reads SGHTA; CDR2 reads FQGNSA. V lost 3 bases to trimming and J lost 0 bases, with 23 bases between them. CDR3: CASSFTSSGTQLANYGYTF. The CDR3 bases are TGTGCCAGCAGCTTCACCTCTTCCGGGACACAACTAGCTAACTATGGCTACACCTTC.

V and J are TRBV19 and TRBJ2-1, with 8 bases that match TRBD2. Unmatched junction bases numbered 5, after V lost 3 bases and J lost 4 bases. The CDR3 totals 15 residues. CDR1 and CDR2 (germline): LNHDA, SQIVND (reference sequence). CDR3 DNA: TGTGCCAGTAGTATGGGGACGGGGGGGTACAATGAGCAGTTCTTC. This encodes CASSMGTGGYNEQFF. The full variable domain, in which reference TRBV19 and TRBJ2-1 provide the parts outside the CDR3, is DGGITQSPKYLFRKEGQNVTLSCEQNLNHDAMYWYRQDPGQGLRLIYYSQIVNDFQKGDIAEGYSVSREKKESFPLTVTSAQKNPTAFYLCASSMGTGGYNEQFFGPGTRLTVL.

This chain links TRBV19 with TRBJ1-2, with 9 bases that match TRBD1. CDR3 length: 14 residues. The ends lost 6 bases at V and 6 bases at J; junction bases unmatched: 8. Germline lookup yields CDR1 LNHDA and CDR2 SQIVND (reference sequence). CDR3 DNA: TGTGCCAGTAGCGATTCCGGGACAGGGAATGGCTACACCTTC. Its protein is CASSDSGTGNGYTF.

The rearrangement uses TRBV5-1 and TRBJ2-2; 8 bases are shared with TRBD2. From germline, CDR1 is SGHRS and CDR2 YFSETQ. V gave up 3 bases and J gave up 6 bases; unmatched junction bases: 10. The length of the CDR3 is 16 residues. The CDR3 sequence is CASSSGSLAVSGELFF. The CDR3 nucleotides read TGCGCCAGCAGCTCTGGGTCACTAGCGGTATCCGGGGAGCTGTTTTTT.

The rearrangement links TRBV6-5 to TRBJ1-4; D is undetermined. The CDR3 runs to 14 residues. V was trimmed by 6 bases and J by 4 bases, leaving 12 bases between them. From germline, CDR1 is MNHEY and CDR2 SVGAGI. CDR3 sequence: CASRIGGINEKLFF. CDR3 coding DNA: TGTGCCAGCAGAATAGGAGGGATTAATGAAAAACTGTTTTTT.

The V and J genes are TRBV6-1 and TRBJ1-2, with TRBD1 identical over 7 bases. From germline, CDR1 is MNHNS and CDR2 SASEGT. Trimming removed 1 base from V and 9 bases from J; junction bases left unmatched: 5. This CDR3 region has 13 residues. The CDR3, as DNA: TGTGCCAGCAGTGAAGTAGGGACAGTGAGCTACACCTTC. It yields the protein CASSEVGTVSYTF.

The CDR3 nucleotides read TGTGCCAGCAGCTCCGGACAGCCGTACCAAGAGACCCAGTACTTC. Protein sequence: CASSSGQPYQETQYF. The chain is built from TRBV7-9 and TRBJ2-5; weak D call: TRBD1 (6 bases). V shed 4 bases and J shed 0 bases, with 12 bases lying between them. The CDR3 has 15 amino acids. In germline, CDR1 is SEHNR, CDR2 FQNEAQ (reference sequence).

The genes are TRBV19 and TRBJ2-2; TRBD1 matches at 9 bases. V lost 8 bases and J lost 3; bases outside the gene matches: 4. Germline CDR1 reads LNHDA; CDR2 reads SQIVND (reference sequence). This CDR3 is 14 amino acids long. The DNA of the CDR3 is TGTGCCAGTGGACAGGGGATAGACACCGGGGAGCTGTTTTTT. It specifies CASGQGIDTGELFF.

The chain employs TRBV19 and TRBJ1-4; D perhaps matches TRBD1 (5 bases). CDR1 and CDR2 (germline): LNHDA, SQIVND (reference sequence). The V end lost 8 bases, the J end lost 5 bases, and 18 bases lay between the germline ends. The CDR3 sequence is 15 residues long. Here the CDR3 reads CASLSVMAGNEKLFF. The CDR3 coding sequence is TGTGCCAGTTTGTCGGTCATGGCAGGGAATGAAAAACTGTTTTTT.

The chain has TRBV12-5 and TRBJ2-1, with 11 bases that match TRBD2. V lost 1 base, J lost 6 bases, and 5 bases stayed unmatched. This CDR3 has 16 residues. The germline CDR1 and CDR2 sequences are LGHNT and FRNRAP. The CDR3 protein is CASGLASGTSGNEQFF. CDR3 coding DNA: TGTGCTAGTGGTTTGGCCTCCGGGACTAGCGGCAATGAGCAGTTCTTC.

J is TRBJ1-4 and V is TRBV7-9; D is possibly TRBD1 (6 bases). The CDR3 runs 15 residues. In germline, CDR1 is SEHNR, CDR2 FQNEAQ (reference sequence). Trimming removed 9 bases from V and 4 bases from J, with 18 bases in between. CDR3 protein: CASSVGGPGNEKLFF. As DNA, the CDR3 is TGTGCCAGTTCGGTTGGGGGCCCTGGTAATGAAAAACTGTTTTTT.

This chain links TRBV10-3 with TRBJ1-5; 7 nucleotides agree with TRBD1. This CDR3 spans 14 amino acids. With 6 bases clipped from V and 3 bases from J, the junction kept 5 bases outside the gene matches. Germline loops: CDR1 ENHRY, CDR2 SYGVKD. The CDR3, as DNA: TGTGCCATCAGCCGGGACAGAAACAATCAGCCCCAGCATTTT. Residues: CAISRDRNNQPQHF.

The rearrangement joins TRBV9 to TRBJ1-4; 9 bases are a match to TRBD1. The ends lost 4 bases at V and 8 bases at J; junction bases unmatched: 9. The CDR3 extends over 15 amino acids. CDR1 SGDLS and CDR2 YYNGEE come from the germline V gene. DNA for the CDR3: TGTGCCAGCAGCCCCACCGGGACAGGGAACGAAAAACTGTTTTTT. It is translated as CASSPTGTGNEKLFF.

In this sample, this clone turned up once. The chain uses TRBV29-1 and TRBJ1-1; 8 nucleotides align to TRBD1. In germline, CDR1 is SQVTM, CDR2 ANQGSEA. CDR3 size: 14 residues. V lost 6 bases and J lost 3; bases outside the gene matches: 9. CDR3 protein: CSVAYRGSDTEAFF. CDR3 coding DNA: TGCAGCGTGGCTTACAGGGGGTCGGACACTGAAGCTTTCTTT.